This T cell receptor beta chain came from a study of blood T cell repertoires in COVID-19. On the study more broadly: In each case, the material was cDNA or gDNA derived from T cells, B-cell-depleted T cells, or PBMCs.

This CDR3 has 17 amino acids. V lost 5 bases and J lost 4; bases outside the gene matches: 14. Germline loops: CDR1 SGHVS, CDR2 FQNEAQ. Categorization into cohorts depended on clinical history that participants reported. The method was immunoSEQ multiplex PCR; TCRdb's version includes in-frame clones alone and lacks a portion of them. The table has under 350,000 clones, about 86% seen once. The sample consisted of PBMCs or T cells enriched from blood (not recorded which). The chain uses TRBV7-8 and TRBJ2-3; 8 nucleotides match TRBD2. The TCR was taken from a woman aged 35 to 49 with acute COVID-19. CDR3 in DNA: TGTGCCAGCAGCCCATATACGGGGGGGGGCCCTGCAGATACGCAGTATTTT. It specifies CASSPYTGGGPADTQYF.